This paragraph covers one T cell receptor (beta chain) sequence. The antigen is not known. The tumor samples were collected prior to definitive surgery or chemotherapy. These data belong to a study of high-grade serous ovarian cancer treatment subgroups. Study at large: Each sample yielded on average around 7,000 unique TCR beta rearrangements from 14,000 or so reads.

Sequencing was performed with immunoSEQ multiplex PCR; in TCRdb, only in-frame clones are kept and a portion is missing. The repertoire has thousands of clones, about three fifths of them found once; the top ten carry 12% to 15%. Study findings and constraints: TCR relatedness rose with neoantigen level and trended with mutation load. Tumors within one patient showed repertoire similarity of roughly 0.095 to 0.8.

Germline V CDR1 and CDR2: SGHDT, YYEEEE. The ends were cut back, 5 bases at V and 5 bases at J, with 20 bases in the middle. The CDR3 consists of 16 residues. This sequence originates from a human donor with high-grade serous ovarian cancer. The chain carries TRBV5-6 and TRBJ1-5, with D perhaps TRBD1 (5 bases). The sequenced material came from tumor tissue. The CDR3 sequence is CASSLLGGYEDQPQHF. The CDR3 DNA is TGTGCCAGCAGTCTCCTGGGGGGGTATGAGGATCAGCCCCAGCATTTT.